This TCR beta chain was identified in a study of T cell clonality in common variable immunodeficiency. Whole-study findings and limits: Compared with healthy controls, CVID subjects showed increased TCRbeta clonality, mostly in about a third. In common variable immunodeficiency, TCR beta chains reportedly carried fewer deletions and N-nucleotide insertions.

This clone was observed at least ten times. Antigen: not known. The read ends 3 residues early relative to the CDR3; the germline J gene fills the gap. Germline V lookup: CDR1 DFQATT, CDR2 SNEGSKA (reference sequence). This CDR3 contains 15 residues. The ends lost 0 bases at V and 4 bases at J; junction bases unmatched: 5. TCRdb keeps only in-frame clones here, not all; method: immunoSEQ multiplex PCR. The record shows tens of thousands of clones for this sample, with no singletons present. The CVID group had under 16 females and 25 to 30 males, mean age 40. Donors gave roughly 4.5 to 8 ml heparinized peripheral whole blood.

Sample: peripheral blood mononuclear cells. The TCR was taken from a human donor with common variable immunodeficiency. The rearrangement joins TRBV20-1 to TRBJ1-4; 7 nucleotides match TRBD1. The DNA read from the CDR3 is TGCAGTGCTAGAGAGAGACAGGGAATTAATGAAAAA. Protein sequence: CSARERQGINEK. The whole CDR3 reads CSARERQGINEKLFF.